Given below is one T cell receptor beta chain in context. The antigen is undetermined. The source of the sample is a study of cytomegalovirus exposure and HLA in healthy donors. The study's findings and limits: Most TCR beta V segments were productive about 90% or about 30% of the time in an earlier analysis.

Vbeta (60) and Jbeta (13) primers were used in the PCR. The protocol was immunoSEQ multiplex PCR, while the TCRdb copy is restricted to in-frame clones and leaves out a portion. The sample has about 140,000 clones, 61% seen once. CDR3 length: 16 amino acids. The V segment lost 0 bases and the J segment 5 bases; nucleotides outside the gene matches: 8. The germline CDR1 and CDR2 sequences are SGDLS and YYNGEE. What was sequenced was PBMCs. This TCR came from a male donor in good health and CMV-seronegative. This sequence joins TRBV9 and TRBJ2-5; 9 bases are shared with TRBD2. CDR3 sequence reads: CASSVDGGGARETQYF. The CDR3 bases are TGTGCCAGCAGCGTAGATGGCGGGGGGGCCAGGGAGACCCAGTACTTC. The whole variable domain, remainder taken from reference TRBV9 and TRBJ2-5, is DSGVTQTPKHLITATGQRVTLRCSPRSGDLSVYWYQQSLDQGLQFLIQYYNGEERAKGNILERFSAQQFPDLHSELNLSSLELGDSALYFCASSVDGGGARETQYFGPGTRLLVL.